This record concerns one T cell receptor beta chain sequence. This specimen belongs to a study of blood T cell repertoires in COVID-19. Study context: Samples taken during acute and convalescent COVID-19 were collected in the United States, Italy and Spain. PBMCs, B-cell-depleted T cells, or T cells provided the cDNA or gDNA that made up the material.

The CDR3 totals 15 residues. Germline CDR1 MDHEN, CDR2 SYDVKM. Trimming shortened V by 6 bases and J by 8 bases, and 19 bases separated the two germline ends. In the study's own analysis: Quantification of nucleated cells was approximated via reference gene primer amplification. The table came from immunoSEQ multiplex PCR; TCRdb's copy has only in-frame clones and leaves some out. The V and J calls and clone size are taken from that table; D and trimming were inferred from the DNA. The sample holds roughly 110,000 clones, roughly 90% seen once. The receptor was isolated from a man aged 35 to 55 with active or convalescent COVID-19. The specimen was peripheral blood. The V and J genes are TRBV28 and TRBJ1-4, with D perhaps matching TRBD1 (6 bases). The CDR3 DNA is TGTGCCAGCAGACGCCGTAACAGGGTCGACGAAAAACTGTTTTTT. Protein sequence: CASRRRNRVDEKLFF.